Listed here is a single T cell receptor beta chain. Under the authors' procedure: Amplification of reference gene primers provided the estimated nucleated cell counts. Repertoires were generated with immunoSEQ multiplex PCR, while TCRdb's copy carries only in-frame clones and drops some. From that table come the V and J calls and clone size; the DNA was used to work out D and trimming. Of about 440,000 clones listed, 85% to 90% are singletons. These data originate in a study of blood T cell repertoires in COVID-19. Study at large: Whether acute or convalescent, the COVID-19 samples came from the United States, Italy and Spain. Sources were T cells, B-cell-depleted T cells, or PBMCs; the material itself was cDNA or gDNA.

This CDR3 is 15 amino acids long. Germline assignment: CDR1 SGDLS and CDR2 YYNGEE. V dropped 0 bases and J dropped 7 bases, with 11 bases sitting between them. Source material: peripheral blood. The rearrangement uses TRBV9 and TRBJ1-6; no definite D call. This TCR came from a woman aged 25 to 39 with acute or convalescent COVID-19. The CDR3 region is CASSVGDGSNSPLHF. As DNA, the CDR3 is TGTGCCAGCAGCGTAGGCGACGGGAGCAATTCACCCCTCCACTTT.